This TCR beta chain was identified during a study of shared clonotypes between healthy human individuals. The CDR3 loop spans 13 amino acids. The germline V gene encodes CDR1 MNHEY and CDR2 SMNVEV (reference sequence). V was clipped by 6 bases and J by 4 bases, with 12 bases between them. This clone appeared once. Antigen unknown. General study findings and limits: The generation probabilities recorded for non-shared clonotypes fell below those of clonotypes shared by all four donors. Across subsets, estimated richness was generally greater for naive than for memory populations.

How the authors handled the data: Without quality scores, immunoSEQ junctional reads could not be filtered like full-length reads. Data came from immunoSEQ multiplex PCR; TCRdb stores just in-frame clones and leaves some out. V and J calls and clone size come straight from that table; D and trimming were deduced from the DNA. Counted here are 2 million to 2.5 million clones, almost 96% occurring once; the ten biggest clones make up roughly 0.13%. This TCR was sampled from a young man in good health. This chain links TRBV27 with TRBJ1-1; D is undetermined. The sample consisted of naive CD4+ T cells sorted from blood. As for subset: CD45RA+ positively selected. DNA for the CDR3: TGTGCCAGCAGGGACCTTCGGGGCACTGAAGCTTTCTTT. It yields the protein CASRDLRGTEAFF.